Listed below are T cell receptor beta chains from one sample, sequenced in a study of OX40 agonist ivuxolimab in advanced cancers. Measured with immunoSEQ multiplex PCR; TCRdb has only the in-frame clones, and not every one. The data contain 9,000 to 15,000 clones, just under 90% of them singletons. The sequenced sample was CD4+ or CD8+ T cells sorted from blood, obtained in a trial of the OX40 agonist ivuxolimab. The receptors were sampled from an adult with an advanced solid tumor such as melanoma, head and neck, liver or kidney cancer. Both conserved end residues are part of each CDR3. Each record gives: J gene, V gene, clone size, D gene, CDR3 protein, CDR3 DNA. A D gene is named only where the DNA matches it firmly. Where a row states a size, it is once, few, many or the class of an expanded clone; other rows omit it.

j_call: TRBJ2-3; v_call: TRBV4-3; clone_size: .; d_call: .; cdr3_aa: CASSPIASTDTQYF; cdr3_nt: TGCGCCAGCAGCCCAATCGCTAGCACAGATACGCAGTATTTT
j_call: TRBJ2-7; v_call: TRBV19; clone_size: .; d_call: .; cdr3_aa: CASSIGPGGPSYEQYF; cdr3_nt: TGTGCCAGTAGTATCGGGCCAGGAGGGCCCTCCTACGAGCAGTACTTC
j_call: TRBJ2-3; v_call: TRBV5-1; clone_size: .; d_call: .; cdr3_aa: CASLGEGTDTQYF; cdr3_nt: TGCGCCAGCCTTGGGGAGGGCACAGATACGCAGTATTTT
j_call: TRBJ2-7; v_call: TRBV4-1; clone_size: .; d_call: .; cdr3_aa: CASSLIAKGAYEQYF; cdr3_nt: TGCGCCAGCAGCCTCATAGCGAAGGGGGCCTACGAGCAGTACTTC
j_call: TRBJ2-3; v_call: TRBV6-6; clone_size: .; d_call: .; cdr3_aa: CASSSQTGPTDTQYF; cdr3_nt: TGTGCCAGCAGTAGCCAGACAGGACCCACAGATACGCAGTATTTT
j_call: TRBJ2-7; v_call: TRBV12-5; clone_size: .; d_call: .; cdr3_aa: CASGPRAQGNEQYF; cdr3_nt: TGTGCTAGTGGCCCTAGAGCACAGGGAAACGAGCAGTACTTC
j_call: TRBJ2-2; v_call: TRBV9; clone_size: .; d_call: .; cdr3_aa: CASSPGGGTNTGELFF; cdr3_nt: TGTGCCAGCAGCCCAGGTGGGGGGACGAACACCGGGGAGCTGTTTTTT
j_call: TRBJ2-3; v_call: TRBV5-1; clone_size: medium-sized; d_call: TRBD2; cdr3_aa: CASRGSSGRATDTQYF; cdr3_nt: TGCGCCAGCAGAGGGAGTAGCGGGAGGGCCACAGATACGCAGTATTTT
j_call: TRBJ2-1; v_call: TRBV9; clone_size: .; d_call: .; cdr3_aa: CASSVGGGLVANEQFF; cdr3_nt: TGTGCCAGCAGCGTAGGGGGTGGGTTGGTGGCCAATGAGCAGTTCTTC
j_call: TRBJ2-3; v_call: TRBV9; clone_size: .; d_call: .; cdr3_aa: CASSGWDGAITDTQYF; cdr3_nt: TGTGCCAGCAGCGGGTGGGACGGGGCAATCACAGATACGCAGTATTTT
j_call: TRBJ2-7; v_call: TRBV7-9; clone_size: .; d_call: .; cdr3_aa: CASSFPGVTSYEQYF; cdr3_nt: TGTGCCAGCAGCTTTCCCGGAGTGACATCCTACGAGCAGTACTTC
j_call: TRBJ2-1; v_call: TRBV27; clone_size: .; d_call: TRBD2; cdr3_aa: CASSLQAGGYNEQFF; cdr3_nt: TGTGCCAGCAGCCTTCAAGCGGGAGGCTACAATGAGCAGTTCTTC
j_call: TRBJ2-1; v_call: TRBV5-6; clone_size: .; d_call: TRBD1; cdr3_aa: CASSLAGGQGWNNEQFF; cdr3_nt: TGTGCCAGCAGCTTGGCCGGGGGACAGGGTTGGAACAATGAGCAGTTCTTC
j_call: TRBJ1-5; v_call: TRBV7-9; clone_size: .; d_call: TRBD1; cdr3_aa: CASQGAVNQPQHF; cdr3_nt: TGTGCCAGCCAGGGGGCCGTTAATCAGCCCCAGCATTTT
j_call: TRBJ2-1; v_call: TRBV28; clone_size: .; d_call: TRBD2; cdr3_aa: CASRMAGLAGTFYNEQFF; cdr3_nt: TGTGCCAGCAGGATGGCGGGACTAGCGGGGACCTTCTACAATGAGCAGTTCTTC
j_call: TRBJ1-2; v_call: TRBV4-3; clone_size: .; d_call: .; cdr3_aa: CASSQDPQGNYGYTF; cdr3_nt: TGCGCCAGCAGCCAAGACCCACAGGGAAACTATGGCTACACCTTC
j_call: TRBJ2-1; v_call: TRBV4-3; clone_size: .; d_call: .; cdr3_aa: CASSQDHERVYNEQFF; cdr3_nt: TGCGCCAGCAGCCAAGATCACGAGCGGGTATACAATGAGCAGTTCTTC
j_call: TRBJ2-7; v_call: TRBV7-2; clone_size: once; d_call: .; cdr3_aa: CASSPRDWDEQYF; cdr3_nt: TGTGCCAGCAGCCCGCGGGACTGGGACGAGCAGTACTTC
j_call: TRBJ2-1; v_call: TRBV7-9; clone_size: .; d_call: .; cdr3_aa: CASSLAGPGAEQFF; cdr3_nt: TGTGCCAGCAGCTTAGCAGGGCCCGGGGCCGAGCAGTTCTTC
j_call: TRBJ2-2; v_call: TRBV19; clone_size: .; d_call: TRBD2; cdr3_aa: CASSDIWASGPPGELFF; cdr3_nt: TGTGCCAGTAGTGATATTTGGGCTAGCGGGCCGCCCGGGGAGCTGTTTTTT
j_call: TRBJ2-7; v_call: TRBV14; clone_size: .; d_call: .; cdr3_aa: CASSPGQYEQYF; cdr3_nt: TGTGCCAGCAGCCCCGGACAATACGAGCAGTACTTC
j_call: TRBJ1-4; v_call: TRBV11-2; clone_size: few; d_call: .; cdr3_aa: CASSLLEGLATNEKLFF; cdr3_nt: TGTGCCAGCAGCTTATTGGAAGGGTTAGCAACTAATGAAAAACTGTTTTTT
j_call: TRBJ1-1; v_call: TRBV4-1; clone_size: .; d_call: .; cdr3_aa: CASSQEPGAGKWEAFF; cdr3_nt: TGCGCCAGCAGCCAAGAGCCGGGCGCCGGGAAGTGGGAAGCTTTCTTT
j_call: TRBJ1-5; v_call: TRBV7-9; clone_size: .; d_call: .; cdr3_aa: CASSLDSQPQHF; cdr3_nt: TGTGCCAGCAGCTTAGACTCTCAGCCCCAGCATTTT
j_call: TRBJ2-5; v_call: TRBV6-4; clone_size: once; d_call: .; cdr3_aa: CASSVGAGGAETQYF; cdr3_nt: TGTGCCAGCAGTGTAGGTGCGGGCGGCGCGGAGACCCAGTACTTC
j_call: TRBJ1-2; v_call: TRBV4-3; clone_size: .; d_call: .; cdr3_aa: CASNWGQGNYGYTF; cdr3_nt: TGCGCCAGCAACTGGGGTCAGGGCAACTATGGCTACACCTTC
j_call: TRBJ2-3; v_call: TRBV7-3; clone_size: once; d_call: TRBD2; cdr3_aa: CASSSYGTTTDTQYF; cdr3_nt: TGTGCCAGCAGCTCTTATGGGACTACCACAGATACGCAGTATTTT
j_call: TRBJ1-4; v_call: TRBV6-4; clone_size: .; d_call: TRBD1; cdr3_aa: CASSDYRGLTNEKLFF; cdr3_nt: TGTGCCAGCAGTGACTACAGGGGGCTAACTAATGAAAAACTGTTTTTT
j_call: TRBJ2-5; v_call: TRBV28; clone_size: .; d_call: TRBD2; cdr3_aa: CASSSRLAGKETQYF; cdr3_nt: TGTGCCAGCAGTTCGCGGTTAGCGGGAAAGGAGACCCAGTACTTC
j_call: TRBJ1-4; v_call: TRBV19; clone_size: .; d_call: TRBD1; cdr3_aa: CAISDRVDEKLFF; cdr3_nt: TGTGCCATCTCGGACAGGGTAGACGAAAAACTGTTTTTT
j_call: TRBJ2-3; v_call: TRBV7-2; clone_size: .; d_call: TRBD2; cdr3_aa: CASTGGRADLTQYF; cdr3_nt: TGTGCCAGCACCGGGGGGAGGGCCGACCTTACGCAGTATTTT
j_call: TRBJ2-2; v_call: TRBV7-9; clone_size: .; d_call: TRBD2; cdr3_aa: CASSLPSGSTNTGELFF; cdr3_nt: TGTGCCAGCAGCCTCCCTAGCGGGAGTACGAACACCGGGGAGCTGTTTTTT
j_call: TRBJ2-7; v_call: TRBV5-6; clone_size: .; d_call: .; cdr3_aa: CASSFRRVQGLSEQYF; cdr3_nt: TGTGCCAGCAGCTTTCGCCGGGTGCAGGGACTTTCCGAGCAGTACTTC
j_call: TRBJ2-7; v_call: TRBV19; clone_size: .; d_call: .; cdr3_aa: CASSNGDYEQYF; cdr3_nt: TGTGCCAGTAGTAACGGTGACTACGAGCAGTACTTC
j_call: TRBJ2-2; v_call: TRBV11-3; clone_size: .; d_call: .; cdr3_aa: CASSLPRGTTGELFF; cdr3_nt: TGTGCCAGCAGCCTACCTAGGGGTACCACCGGGGAGCTGTTTTTT
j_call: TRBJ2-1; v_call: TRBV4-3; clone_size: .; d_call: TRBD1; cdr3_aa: CASSQGTGVNEQFF; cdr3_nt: TGCGCCAGCAGCCAGGGGACAGGGGTCAATGAGCAGTTCTTC
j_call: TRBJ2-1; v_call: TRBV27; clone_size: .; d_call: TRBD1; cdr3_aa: CASSPTGNNEQFF; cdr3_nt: TGTGCCAGCAGTCCGACAGGGAACAATGAGCAGTTCTTC
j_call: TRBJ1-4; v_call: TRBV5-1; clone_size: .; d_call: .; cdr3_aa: CASSPWGGAEGEKLFF; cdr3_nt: TGCGCCAGCAGCCCTTGGGGGGGGGCGGAAGGTGAAAAACTGTTTTTT
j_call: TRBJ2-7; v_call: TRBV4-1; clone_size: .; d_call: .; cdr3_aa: CASGDQRYEQYF; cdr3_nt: TGCGCCAGCGGGGACCAGCGTTACGAGCAGTACTTC
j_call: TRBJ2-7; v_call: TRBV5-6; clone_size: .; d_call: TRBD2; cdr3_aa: CASSLEASGYEQYF; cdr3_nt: TGTGCCAGCAGCTTGGAGGCTAGCGGGTACGAGCAGTACTTC
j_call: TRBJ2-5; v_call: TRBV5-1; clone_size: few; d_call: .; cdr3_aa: CASSQGTDQETQYF; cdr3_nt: TGCGCCAGCAGCCAGGGGACGGACCAAGAGACCCAGTACTTC
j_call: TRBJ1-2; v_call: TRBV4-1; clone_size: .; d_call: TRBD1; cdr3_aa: CASSQEDRPNSANYGYTF; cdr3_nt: TGCGCCAGCAGCCAAGAGGACAGGCCCAACTCAGCTAACTATGGCTACACCTTC
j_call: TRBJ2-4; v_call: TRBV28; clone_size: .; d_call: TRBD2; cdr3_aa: CASSWAGGENIQYF; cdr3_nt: TGTGCCAGCAGTTGGGCTGGGGGGGAAAACATTCAGTACTTC
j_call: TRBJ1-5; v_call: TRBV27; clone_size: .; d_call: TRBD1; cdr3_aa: CASSAYRGGNQPQHF; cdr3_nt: TGTGCCAGCAGTGCCTACAGGGGGGGCAATCAGCCCCAGCATTTT
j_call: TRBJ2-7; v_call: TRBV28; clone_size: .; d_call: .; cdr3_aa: CASSPYPGGEQYF; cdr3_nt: TGTGCCAGCAGTCCATACCCAGGTGGTGAGCAGTACTTC
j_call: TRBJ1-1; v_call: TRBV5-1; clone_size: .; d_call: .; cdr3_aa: CASSFEVTRNTEAFF; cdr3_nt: TGCGCCAGCAGCTTCGAAGTTACACGGAACACTGAAGCTTTCTTT
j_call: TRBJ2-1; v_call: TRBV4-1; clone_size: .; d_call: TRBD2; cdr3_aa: CASSRSGRAFLDEQFF; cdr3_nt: TGCGCCAGCAGCCGTAGCGGGAGGGCCTTTTTGGATGAGCAGTTCTTC
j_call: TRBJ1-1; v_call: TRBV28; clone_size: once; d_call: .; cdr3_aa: CASSDGYGWLTEAFF; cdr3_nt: TGTGCCAGCAGCGATGGATATGGGTGGCTCACTGAAGCTTTCTTT
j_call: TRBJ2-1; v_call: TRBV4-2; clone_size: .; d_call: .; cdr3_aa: CASSIPELTSDNEQFF; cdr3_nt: TGTGCCAGCAGTATCCCAGAGCTCACTTCCGACAATGAGCAGTTCTTC